This T cell receptor beta chain stems from a study of beta chain features in type 1 diabetes. Regarding the study as a whole: Moderate but significant shortening of TCRB CDR3s was recorded in all four CD4+ subsets from Type 1 diabetes patients.

To note about this clone: The target antigen is unknown.

V was cut by 3 bases and J by 0 bases, with 13 bases left in between. This CDR3 is built from 16 residues. Germline V gives CDR1 SGHAT, CDR2 FQNNGV. TCRB transcripts that were expressed got sequenced, as all of the isolated RNA had been reverse transcribed. Measured with immunoSEQ multiplex PCR; TCRdb has only the in-frame clones, and not every one. The sample has about 640,000 clones, 9.5% to 15% seen once. What was sequenced was naive CD4+ T cells from blood. This TCR derives from a man aged 25 to 40 with type 1 diabetes. This chain uses TRBV11-2 with TRBJ2-3; D is ambiguous. CDR3: CASSLNYRVSTDTQYF. CDR3 DNA: TGTGCCAGCAGCTTGAACTACCGGGTTAGCACAGATACGCAGTATTTT.